The source of this TCR beta chain is a study of cytomegalovirus exposure and HLA in healthy donors. Germline V gene data show CDR1 as SEHNR and CDR2 as FQNEAQ (reference sequence). The length of the CDR3 is 15 residues. V lost 5 bases and J 2 bases, leaving 14 bases between the germline ends. Though nominally healthy at sampling, donors likely had unrecorded immune exposures. 60 Vbeta and 13 Jbeta primers were used in PCR. Repertoires were generated with immunoSEQ multiplex PCR, while TCRdb's copy carries only in-frame clones and drops some. The data contain about 190,000 clones, over 75% of them seen just once; the ten biggest clones take up less than 4.5%. Study-level findings and limits: Later work found that TCR association rates differed between HLA loci; DRB1 had the most and HLA-C the fewest. A later analysis found common viral pathogens apparently linked to several of the most significant clusters.

With regard to this clone: No antigen is known for it.

The gene calls are TRBV7-9 and TRBJ2-3; TRBD1 is a possible D gene (5 bases). The clonotype comes from a man in his fifties or sixties in good health and CMV-seronegative. Source material: PBMCs. Here the CDR3 reads CASSPSDTITDTQYF. The CDR3 DNA follows: TGTGCCAGCAGCCCCTCGGACACCATCACAGATACGCAGTATTTT. Together with reference TRBV7-9 and TRBJ2-3, the CDR3 gives the full variable domain: DTGVSQNPRHKITKRGQNVTFRCDPISEHNRLYWYRQTLGQGPEFLTYFQNEAQLEKSRLLSDRFSAERPKGSFSTLEIQRTEQGDSAMYLCASSPSDTITDTQYFGPGTRLTVL.